This entry describes one TCR beta chain. V dropped 2 bases and J dropped 1 base, with 18 bases sitting between them. The CDR3 consists of 17 residues. Per the germline V gene, CDR1 is SGHRS and CDR2 is YFSETQ. Profiled with immunoSEQ multiplex PCR; TCRdb holds only in-frame clones, not every one. The table has around 36,000 clones, roughly 92% seen once. This entry is derived from a study of T cell changes during pregnancy in multiple sclerosis. This specimen consisted of peripheral blood, obtained before pregnancy. The V gene is TRBV5-1, the J gene TRBJ1-1; unclear D gene. The sequence was obtained from a female donor with multiple sclerosis, enrolled in a pregnancy study. The CDR3 region has the DNA TGCGCCAGCAGCTTCTACTCGGACGGAGGACCGAACACTGAAGCTTTCTTT. Its protein is CASSFYSDGGPNTEAFF.